A single count supports the clone carrying this T cell receptor beta chain. The target antigen is unknown. Germline is not matched at one junction end, which may reflect a read error. The CDR3 runs to 15 residues. Per germline, CDR1 SGHNT and CDR2 YYREEE (reference sequence). The source of the sample is a study of cytomegalovirus exposure and HLA in healthy donors. Findings and limits, study-wide: TCR beta chains numbering approximately 150 were designated cytomegalovirus-associated.

It was the roughly 110-subject validation cohort, separate from the approximately 680-subject first cohort, to which the donors belonged. Libraries were prepared by immunoSEQ multiplex PCR; TCRdb keeps only in-frame clonotypes and omits some of them. The sample lists 90,000 to 140,000 clones, approximately 86% seen once, with under 4.5% in the top ten. Sequenced: PBMCs. The rearrangement uses TRBV5-4 and TRBJ1-1, with TRBD1 as a possible D gene (6 bases). The TCR sequence derives from a woman aged 18-29 years in good health and CMV-seropositive. The CDR3 DNA reads TGTGCCAGCAGCTTGGACAGGGTGTTGAAGACTGAAGCTTTCTTT. It translates to CASSLDRVLKTEAFF.